This T cell receptor (beta chain) was recorded in a study of T cell responses to AZD1222 COVID-19 vaccine. Study overall: Second-dose schedules of about 4 or about 12 weeks were combined. Study results and limitations: Clonal diversity may have been underestimated, and the donors were mostly white British, with more females than males. Spike-specific TCR breadth and depth were elevated following two AZD1222 doses.

This clone was seen a few times. Its cognate antigen is unknown. Germline V gene sequence: CDR1 SGDLS, CDR2 YYNGEE. The V and J ends lost 2 bases and 1 base, in that order; junction bases with no gene match: 5. CDR3 length equals 16 residues. The table came from immunoSEQ multiplex PCR; TCRdb's copy has only in-frame clones and leaves some out. The repertoire holds more than 150,000 clones, around 92% seen once, with over 9.5% in the top ten. The material sequenced was peripheral blood, taken on day 0 of AZD1222 vaccination. The receptor comes from an adult in good health. The rearrangement joins TRBV9 to TRBJ2-2; TRBD2 matches at 7 bases. In DNA, the CDR3 is TGTGCCAGCAGCGTGAAGGGCGGGGGGAACACCGGGGAGCTGTTTTTT. It codes for CASSVKGGGNTGELFF. Full variable domain (rest looked up from reference TRBV9 and TRBJ2-2): DSGVTQTPKHLITATGQRVTLRCSPRSGDLSVYWYQQSLDQGLQFLIQYYNGEERAKGNILERFSAQQFPDLHSELNLSSLELGDSALYFCASSVKGGGNTGELFFGEGSRLTVL.